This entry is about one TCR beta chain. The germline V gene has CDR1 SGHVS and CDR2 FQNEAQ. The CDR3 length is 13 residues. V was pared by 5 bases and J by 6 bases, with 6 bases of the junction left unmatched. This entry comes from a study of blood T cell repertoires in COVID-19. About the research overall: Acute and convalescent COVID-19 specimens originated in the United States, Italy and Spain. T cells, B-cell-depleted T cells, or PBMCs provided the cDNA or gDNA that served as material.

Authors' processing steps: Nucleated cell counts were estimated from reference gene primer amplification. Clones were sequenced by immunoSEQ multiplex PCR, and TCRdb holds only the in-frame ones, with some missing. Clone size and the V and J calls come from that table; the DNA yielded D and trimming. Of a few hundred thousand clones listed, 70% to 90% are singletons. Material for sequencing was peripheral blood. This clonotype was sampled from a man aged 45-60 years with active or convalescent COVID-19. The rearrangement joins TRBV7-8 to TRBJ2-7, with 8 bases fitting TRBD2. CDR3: CASSPGGGSEQYF. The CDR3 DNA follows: TGTGCCAGCAGCCCCGGGGGGGGGAGCGAGCAGTACTTC. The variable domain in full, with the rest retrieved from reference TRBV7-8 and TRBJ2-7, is GAGVSQSPRYKVAKRGQDVALRCDPISGHVSLFWYQQALGQGPEFLTYFQNEAQLDKSGLPSDRFFAERPEGSVSTLKIQRTQQEDSAVYLCASSPGGGSEQYFGPGTRLTVT.